This T cell receptor beta chain was captured in a study of blood T cell repertoires in COVID-19. The wider study: Whether acute or convalescent, the COVID-19 samples came from the United States, Italy and Spain. PBMCs, B-cell-depleted T cells, or T cells were the source of the cDNA or gDNA that made up the material.

Per the original methods: Estimates of nucleated cell counts were drawn from the amplification of reference gene primers. The data were produced by immunoSEQ multiplex PCR, yet TCRdb's version contains in-frame clones alone and is incomplete. That table supplies the V and J calls and clone size; D and trimming were determined from the DNA. The profile shows just over 650,000 clones, 85% to 90% of them singletons. Trimming took 2 bases from V and 6 from J, leaving 8 bases between them. Germline CDR1 LGHDT, CDR2 YNNKEL (reference sequence). CDR3 size: 13 residues. Sample: peripheral blood. The sequence was collected from a young woman with acute or convalescent COVID-19. The rearrangement uses TRBV3-1 (or the pseudogene TRBV3-2) and TRBJ1-5; D gene ambiguous. The chain's CDR3 is CASSQKEGQPQHF. CDR3 coding DNA: TGTGCCAGCAGCCAAAAGGAGGGTCAGCCCCAGCATTTT.